Following are 27 T cell receptor beta chains from one sample sequenced in a study of T cells in Graves' hyperthyroidism and ophthalmopathy. TCR beta CDR3 regions were amplified from RNA. The primer set for the first-round RT-PCR of the TCR CDR3 was HTBI. MiXCR, applied by TCRdb to the multiplex PCR reads, yields one record per CDR3 protein. This table has under 350,000 distinct CDR3 sequences, about an eighth appearing once. Material: blood. The receptors shown here come from a woman aged 25 to 39 with Graves' hyperthyroidism that later progressed to Graves' ophthalmopathy.

This clonotype appeared many times. The rearrangement uses TRBV11-3 and TRBJ2-2; tentatively, D is TRBD1 or TRBD2 (5 bases each). Germline V lookup: CDR1 SGHNT, CDR2 YENEEA. The CDR3 loop spans 13 amino acids. Trimming removed 8 bases from V and 2 bases from J, with 9 bases in between. The CDR3 DNA follows: TGTGCCAGCGGGGACCGAAACACCGGGGAGCTGTTTTTT. Translating it yields CASGDRNTGELFF.

The rearrangement links TRBV6-1 to TRBJ2-3; no definite D call. The germline CDR1 and CDR2 sequences are MNHNS and SASEGT. The CDR3 spans 17 residues. Trimming left V 8 bases short and J 5 bases short, with 26 bases between. The CDR3 region is CASGTFRKSPNVDTQYF. The CDR3 DNA sequence: TGTGCCAGCGGAACCTTCCGGAAGTCCCCTAATGTAGATACGCAGTATTTT.

This sequence joins TRBV4-3 and TRBJ2-3, with TRBD2 matching over 11 bases. V lost 3 bases and J lost 5; bases outside the gene matches: 13. This CDR3 has 18 amino acids. In germline, CDR1 is LGHNA, CDR2 YSLEER. CDR3 loop: CASSQGLAGGPGGDTQYF. For the CDR3, the DNA is TGCGCCAGCAGCCAGGGTCTAGCGGGAGGCCCCGGGGGAGATACGCAGTATTTT.

This clonotype was observed many times. V gene TRBV2 combines with J gene TRBJ2-7; 8 bases are shared with TRBD1. Unmatched junction bases numbered 14, after V lost 5 bases and J lost 5 bases. CDR1 and CDR2 (germline): SNHLY, FYNNEI. The CDR3 is 16 residues long. CDR3 residues: CASSPPLQGVMDEQYF. The CDR3 region has the DNA TGTGCCAGCAGTCCCCCGTTACAGGGGGTGATGGACGAGCAGTACTTC.

This clonotype was seen at least ten times. The chain combines TRBV30 with TRBJ1-2; 8 bases are shared with TRBD1. J was trimmed by 5 bases and V by 5 bases; bases with no gene match: 7. Germline V CDR1 and CDR2: GTSNPN, SVGIG (reference sequence). This CDR3 spans 13 amino acids. The CDR3 bases are TGTGCCTGGGGGAGGGACAGGCCATATGGCTACACCTTC. It translates to CAWGRDRPYGYTF.

To note about this clonotype: A much larger clone differs from this one at a single base, so this may be a read error. The chain has TRBV6-1 and TRBJ2-6; TRBD2 might be the D (5 bases). The germline CDR1 and CDR2 sequences are MNHNS and SASEGT. The CDR3 consists of 15 residues. This chain's CDR3 is CARSDEGTGANVLTF. The CDR3 region has the DNA TGTGCCAGAAGTGATGAGGGTACTGGGGCCAACGTCCTGACTTTC.

At least ten counts were recorded for this clonotype. The rearrangement uses TRBV7-3 and TRBJ2-7; TRBD1 agrees at 9 bases. Per the germline V gene, CDR1 is SGHTA and CDR2 is FQGTGA. The V segment lost 4 bases and the J segment 5 bases; nucleotides outside the gene matches: 3. This CDR3 region has 13 residues. CDR3 bases: TGTGCCAGCAGCTCCCGGGACAGGGACGAGCAGTACTTC. It encodes CASSSRDRDEQYF.

This clonotype has a count of ten or more. The chain couples TRBV6-1 to TRBJ1-6, with TRBD1 identical over 8 bases. With 10 bases clipped from V and 6 bases from J, the junction kept 5 bases outside the gene matches. Germline CDR1 and CDR2: MNHNS and SASEGT. The CDR3 has 13 amino acids. The CDR3 is CATRTGRNSPLHF. The CDR3 DNA sequence: TGTGCCACCCGGACAGGGCGTAATTCACCCCTCCACTTT.

This clonotype came up a few times. The chain couples TRBV24-1 to TRBJ1-2; a possible D gene is TRBD1 (5 bases). Deletions cut 9 bases from V and 6 bases from J, with 22 bases between. CDR1 and CDR2 from the germline V gene are KGHDR and SFDVKD. The CDR3 covers 15 residues. For the CDR3, the DNA is TGTGCCACCTCTAGCGGATTGGGGGGGAGCCATGGCTACACCTTC. Translated, it gives CATSSGLGGSHGYTF.

This clonotype was picked up many times. The rearrangement uses TRBV6-1 and TRBJ1-5; D is possibly TRBD1 (5 bases). This CDR3 has 13 amino acids. Germline CDR1 MNHNS, CDR2 SASEGT. Trimming took off 11 bases at V and 3 bases at J, with 14 bases between the two ends. CDR3 region: CAGRGPNNQPQHF. The CDR3 DNA follows: TGTGCCGGCCGGGGACCAAACAATCAGCCCCAGCATTTT.

The rearrangement joins TRBV5-4 to TRBJ1-1; D might be TRBD1 (5 bases). CDR1 and CDR2 from the germline V gene are SGHNT and YYREEE (reference sequence). This CDR3 has 15 residues. V gave up 1 base and J gave up 4 bases, with 14 bases separating them. In DNA form, the CDR3 reads TGTGCCAGCAGCTTGCCCCAGGGCGATAGCACTGAAGCTTTCTTT. It yields the protein CASSLPQGDSTEAFF.

This clonotype was counted a few times. The chain joins TRBV4-1 to TRBJ2-7; TRBD2 matches 8 bases. Per the germline V gene, CDR1 is MGHRA and CDR2 is YSYEKL. With V trimmed by 1 base and J by 0 bases, 2 bases remained unmatched. This CDR3 has 15 amino acids. In DNA, the CDR3 is TGCGCCAGCAGCCAAGCGGGACTAGGCTCCTACGAGCAGTACTTC. The encoded protein is CASSQAGLGSYEQYF.

This clonotype was recorded at least ten times. The J gene is TRBJ2-1, the V gene TRBV29-1; 8 bases line up with TRBD2. The germline gives CDR1 SQVTM, CDR2 ANQGSEA. V lost 5 bases and J lost 8; bases outside the gene matches: 14. The CDR3 consists of 15 residues. CDR3 DNA: TGCAGCGTTTGGAACTTGCGGGGGGTTGGGGATGAGCAGTTCTTC. Translating gives CSVWNLRGVGDEQFF.

In its sample, this clonotype was seen a few times. This chain connects TRBV27 to TRBJ2-7; 7 bases are shared with TRBD2. The germline gives CDR1 MNHEY, CDR2 SMNVEV (reference sequence). The trim removed 6 bases at V and 0 bases at J, leaving 5 bases unmatched. CDR3 length equals 14 residues. The CDR3 here is CASSPLAASYEQYF. Written as DNA, the CDR3 is TGTGCCAGCAGCCCGCTAGCGGCCTCCTACGAGCAGTACTTC.

This sequence joins TRBV5-4 and TRBJ2-2; 8 nucleotides agree with TRBD1. The ends lost 4 bases at V and 5 bases at J; junction bases unmatched: 4. Germline-derived CDR1 and CDR2 are SGHNT and YYREEE (reference sequence). The CDR3 is 14 residues long. CDR3 loop: CASSGQGETGELFF. The CDR3 DNA is TGTGCCAGCAGCGGACAGGGCGAGACCGGGGAGCTGTTTTTT.

This clonotype was seen a single time. The chain uses TRBV20-1 and TRBJ2-7; 12 bases align to TRBD2. CDR1 is DFQATT and CDR2 is SNEGSKA in the germline V gene (reference sequence). CDR3 length: 14 amino acids. Trimming cost V 3 bases and J 6 bases; bases outside gene matches: 6. DNA for the CDR3: TGCAGTGCTAGGGGTGGACTAGCGGGATCCGAGCAGTACTTC. The encoded protein is CSARGGLAGSEQYF.

This clonotype was seen ten or more times. The CDR3, as DNA: TGTGCCATCAGTGATCCCTCAGGCTTCAGCTCCTACAATGAGCAGTTCTTC. This sequence encodes CAISDPSGFSSYNEQFF. This chain links TRBV10-3 with TRBJ2-1; D gene unclear. Germline V lookup: CDR1 ENHRY, CDR2 SYGVKD. Deletions cut 3 bases from V and 0 bases from J, with 15 bases between. The CDR3 covers 17 residues.

This clonotype was seen many times. The J gene is TRBJ1-1, the V gene TRBV19; the D gene is possibly TRBD1 (6 bases). CDR1 LNHDA and CDR2 SQIVND come from the germline V gene (reference sequence). The length of the CDR3 is 14 residues. V shed 7 bases and J shed 3 bases, with 15 bases lying between them. Here the CDR3 reads CASTGGGHHTEAFF. CDR3 nucleotides: TGTGCCAGTACGGGAGGGGGTCACCACACTGAAGCTTTCTTT.

This clonotype was recorded many times. The chain links TRBV11-2 to TRBJ2-5; D call uncertain. CDR3 size: 16 residues. Trimming cost V 1 base and J 2 bases, with 14 bases left between them. Germline V gene sequence: CDR1 SGHAT, CDR2 FQNNGV. The CDR3 DNA sequence: TGTGCCAGCAGCTTAGTCTCTTTATTGGTGCAAGAGACCCAGTACTTC. Its protein product is CASSLVSLLVQETQYF. The full variable domain, in which reference TRBV11-2 and TRBJ2-5 provide the parts outside the CDR3, is EAGVAQSPRYKIIEKRQSVAFWCNPISGHATLYWYQQILGQGPKLLIQFQNNGVVDDSQLPKDRFSAERLKGVDSTLKIQPAKLEDSAVYLCASSLVSLLVQETQYFGPGTRLLVL.

The chain links TRBV6-1 to TRBJ2-2; D remains unclear. The germline CDR1 and CDR2 sequences are MNHNS and SASEGT. The CDR3 consists of 12 residues. Trimming pared 6 bases from V and 8 bases from J, leaving 10 bases between. CDR3 DNA sequence: TGTGCCAGCAGCCCCAATTGGGGGGAGCTGTTTTTT. Residues: CASSPNWGELFF.

The chain employs TRBV6-1 and TRBJ2-1; TRBD2 agrees at 12 bases. The CDR3 contains 15 residues. The trim removed 4 bases at V and 4 bases at J, leaving 2 bases unmatched. CDR1 is MNHNS and CDR2 is SASEGT in the germline V gene. CDR3 in amino acids: CASSGTSGIYNEQFF. The CDR3 DNA reads TGTGCCAGCAGTGGGACTAGCGGGATATACAATGAGCAGTTCTTC.

Points on this clonotype: Being one base from a much bigger clone, this may be a read error. The V gene is TRBV6-2 or TRBV6-3, the J gene TRBJ1-1, with 8 bases aligning to TRBD1. This CDR3 comprises 15 residues. Germline loops: CDR1 MNHEY, CDR2 SVGEGT. The CDR3 region is CASSYSSRGRTEASF. The CDR3 DNA follows: TGTGCCAGCAGTTACTCGTCCAGGGGGCGGACTGAAGCTTCCTTT.

V gene TRBV30 combines with J gene TRBJ1-6, with D possibly matching TRBD1 (5 bases). Between the trimmed V and J ends, which lost 4 bases and 0 bases, there was a span of 19 bases. The CDR3 loop spans 18 amino acids. The germline gives CDR1 GTSNPN, CDR2 SVGIG (reference sequence). The DNA for the CDR3 is TGTGCCTGGACCCGACCGGGGCCCCCGAGCTCCTATAATTCACCCCTCCACTTT. It translates to CAWTRPGPPSSYNSPLHF.

A note on this clonotype: One end of the junction is discordant with germline, which a read error may explain. This chain uses TRBV7-8 with TRBJ2-7, with a tentative D call TRBD2 (6 bases). The CDR3 spans 17 residues. Germline lookup yields CDR1 SGHVS and CDR2 FQNEAQ. The DNA of the CDR3 is TGTGCCGGCAGCCCCCTTAGTGCGCTAGCGCTCACCTACGAGCAGTACTTC. Its translation is CAGSPLSALALTYEQYF.

Many counts were recorded for this clonotype. This chain joins TRBV2 and TRBJ1-5, with D possibly matching TRBD1 (5 bases). CDR1 is SNHLY and CDR2 is FYNNEI in the germline V gene. The CDR3 is made up of 15 amino acids. The V end lost 6 bases, the J end lost 3 bases, and 15 bases lay between the germline ends. CDR3 DNA sequence: TGTGCCAGCAGATCTGCCGGGACCGCCAATCAGCCCCAGCATTTT. Protein: CASRSAGTANQPQHF.

This clonotype occurred many times. This chain connects TRBV6-4 to TRBJ1-5, with 9 bases identical to TRBD1. The germline V gene encodes CDR1 MRHNA and CDR2 SNTAGT. The CDR3 consists of 15 residues. The V gene end was trimmed by 7 bases and the J gene end by 5 bases; junction bases not matched to a gene: 9. CDR3 protein: CASIAGTGKDQPQHF. As DNA, the CDR3 is TGTGCCAGCATTGCCGGGACAGGGAAGGATCAGCCCCAGCATTTT.

This clonotype was detected many times. J is TRBJ2-7 and V is TRBV3-1; TRBD2 matches 7 bases. The CDR3 contains 14 residues. Trimming took 7 bases from V and 4 from J; bases not matched to a gene: 10. The V gene's germline CDR1 is LGHDT and CDR2 YNNKEL (reference sequence). As DNA, the CDR3 is TGTGCCAGCAAGTCTGGAGCGGGGAAGTACGAGCAGTACTTC. Residues: CASKSGAGKYEQYF.